These T cell receptor beta chains were read from a single sample in a study of a mutant IDH1 vaccine in newly diagnosed glioma. Only in-frame clones appear in the TCRdb table, and some are missing; sequencing was by immunoSEQ multiplex PCR. The sample records around 23,000 clones, approximately 80% being singletons. The antigens of these receptors remain unknown. The sample here was PBMCs, taken from a glioma patient whose treatment included an IDH1 peptide vaccine. These TCRs come from a middle-aged man with glioma. CDR3s include the opening cysteine and the closing phenylalanine or tryptophan. A D gene is named only where the DNA matches it firmly. Only part of the rows carry a size: once, few, many, or a class if the clone is expanded.

d_call	clone_size	v_call	j_call	cdr3_nt	cdr3_aa
NA	NA	TRBV19	TRBJ1-5	TGTGCCAGTAGTGAAGCAAAGGTGAGCAATCAGCCCCAGCATTTT	CASSEAKVSNQPQHF
TRBD2	NA	TRBV6-5	TRBJ2-5	TGTGCCAGCAGTCCCGGGACTAGTGAGACCCAGTACTTC	CASSPGTSETQYF
TRBD1	few	TRBV7-9	TRBJ2-3	TGTGCCAGCAGCTATACAGGGGCCATCATCAACACAGATACGCAGTATTTT	CASSYTGAIINTDTQYF
TRBD1	NA	TRBV11-3	TRBJ1-2	TGTGCCAGCAGCTCCGGGACAGCTAACTATGGCTACACCTTC	CASSSGTANYGYTF
TRBD2	once	TRBV9	TRBJ2-3	TGTGCCAGCGCTCGTGGCGGGAGGGGTACAGATACGCAGTATTTT	CASARGGRGTDTQYF
NA	NA	TRBV13	TRBJ2-7	TGTGCCAGCAGCCTCACGCCCGTGGGGACCTACGAGCAGTACTTC	CASSLTPVGTYEQYF
NA	NA	TRBV5-1	TRBJ1-1	TGCGCCAGCAGCCCCGAGGGGACCTACACTGAAGCTTTCTTT	CASSPEGTYTEAFF
TRBD1	NA	TRBV6-1	TRBJ2-7	TGTGCCAGCAATTACCGGGACAGATACGAGCAGTACTTC	CASNYRDRYEQYF
TRBD1	NA	TRBV5-4	TRBJ2-1	TGTGCCAGCAGCTCTCAGGCAAGGGGGCGCAACCATGAGCAGTTCTTC	CASSSQARGRNHEQFF
TRBD1	NA	TRBV19	TRBJ2-7	TGTGCCAGTACCTTCAAGGGACAGGGGAACTACGAGCAGTACTTC	CASTFKGQGNYEQYF
NA	NA	TRBV11-3	TRBJ2-5	TGTGCCAGCAGCTCCCCTGCTGATGGGACTGCAGAGACCCAGTACTTC	CASSSPADGTAETQYF
TRBD2	once	TRBV19	TRBJ2-5	TGTGCCAGTAGTGCGTGGACTAGCGGGAGAGAGGGGTGGGAGACCCAGTACTTC	CASSAWTSGREGWETQYF